This TCR beta chain was documented in a study of Ad26.COV2.S vaccination and SARS-CoV-2 variants (dated by TCRdb to the early 2020s). About the full investigation: Vaccine-arm donors came from COV1001, a multicentre, randomized, double-blind, placebo-controlled phase I-IIa trial of Ad26.COV2.S in healthy adults. Ad26.COV2.S was administered intramuscularly at a dose of 5x10^10 or 1x10^11 viral particles, either as one shot or as two shots given 56 days apart. TCRbeta repertoire sequencing served as the tool for gauging how specific and how broad the SARS-CoV-2-reactive T cell receptors were following Ad26.COV2.S vaccination. The TCR-sequenced set comprised around 30 samples: approximately 19 Ad26.COV2.S vaccine recipients, 5 placebo recipients and 8 SARS-CoV-2 convalescent individuals. Trial participants were randomized into five groups of five, in which low-dose or high-dose Ad26.COV2.S was given once or twice, or placebo was given on both occasions. Throughout the experiments and outcome assessment, investigators stayed blinded to trial group allocation. What the research found in general, with its limitations: Non-spike TCR breadth was comparable between vaccine and placebo recipients, consistent with the vaccine containing only spike. After vaccination, spike-specific CD8+ and CD4+ T cell responses were reported to show substantial breadth. Compared with placebo recipients, Ad26.COV2.S recipients showed higher spike-specific TCR breadth (P = 0.0014). The authors noted that the TCR breadth and depth analyses may have underestimated total T cell responses. The study lacked the statistical power to compare responses across vaccine doses or regimens.

With respect to this clone: The antigen this receptor binds is unknown. The input lacks base qualities; no much larger clone sits a single base away.

The sample's treatment or condition, from its label and the paper: 15 to 20 received Ad26.COV2.S at low or high dose, single or two shots; about 5 received placebo; per-sample allocation not given. For vaccine and placebo recipients, the sequenced repertoires came from samples collected on day 63 after the first injection. Between 29 July and 7 August 2020, Cohort 1b enrolled 25 adults aged 18-55 years at one site in Boston, USA. Ad26.COV2.S was a replication-incompetent adenovirus type 26 vector expressing a prefusion-stabilized SARS-CoV-2 spike protein from the original Wuhan strain. The immunoSEQ Assay was used to sequence TCRbeta CDR3 regions. After extraction, genomic DNA underwent amplification by bias-controlled multiplex PCR, followed by high-throughput sequencing. In the source study's methods: To quantify the absolute abundance of each unique TCRbeta CDR3 region, sequences were collapsed and filtered. T cell fraction was estimated by normalizing TCRbeta template counts to usable DNA, with usable DNA measured through amplification of reference genes found in all nucleated cells. Repertoire TCRs were annotated as SARS-CoV-2-specific when V gene, CDR3 amino acid sequence and J gene were exactly matched to a known reactive TCR set. MIRA supplied the reference SARS-CoV-2 TCR set, which was filtered for enrichment in COVID-19-positive ImmuneCODE repertoires so that public or cross-reactive TCRs were removed. Using the MIRA antigens, annotated TCRs were further analysed by specific ORF or by position within an ORF. Breadth was defined as the number of annotated unique rearrangements divided by the total number of unique productive rearrangements, and depth was defined as the summed frequency of the annotated unique rearrangements. Two-sided Wilcoxon rank-sum tests were applied when comparing TCR breadth between groups. The table comes from immuneACCESS by way of TCRdb, which keeps in-frame sequences with V and J called. Part of the clones is missing from these tables; in studies checked, under half for an unresolved V gene and the rest for unknown reasons. That table gives V, J and clone size, and the DNA gave D and trimming. The sample table contains roughly 450,000 clones; only one count was recorded for around 90% of them. About 12% of the sample lies in the top ten.

From V the trimming removes 5 bases and from J it removes 2 bases, while the gene matches leave 7 bases of the junction unaccounted for. CDR1 and CDR2 (LNHDA, SQIVND) derive from the germline V gene (reference sequence). Including the terminal cysteine and phenylalanine, the CDR3 comprises 16 residues. Only the CDR3 part of the read is kept: 48 bases, read in frame from the first base. The chain is encoded by TRBV19 joined to TRBJ2-3; TRBD1 lines up with 10 middle nucleotides. The receptor was isolated from a person between 18 and 59 years old who received the Ad26.COV2.S COVID-19 vaccine or a placebo. Specimen: peripheral blood, collected in a trial of Ad26.COV2.S vaccine versus placebo. The CDR3 corresponds to CASSPWTGGFTDTQYF. The DNA sequence is as follows: TGTGCCAGTAGTCCTTGGACAGGGGGGTTCACAGATACGCAGTATTTT.